This entry concerns a single T cell receptor beta chain. Its antigen is as yet unknown. CD4+ T cells specific for antigen were expanded with viral peptide pools by the ViraFEST assay before sequencing. Culture lasted around eleven days before CD4+ T cell isolation. Each participant was administered two doses of either the BNT162b2 or the mRNA-1273 vaccine. This sample was included in a study of vaccination effects on CD4 cells after COVID-19. CDR3 length equals 16 residues. Deletions cut 6 bases from V and 0 bases from J, with 17 bases between. CDR1 SGHDN and CDR2 FVKESK come from the germline V gene. Clones were sequenced by immunoSEQ multiplex PCR, and TCRdb holds only the in-frame ones, with some missing. The data show 20,000 to 30,000 clones, 69% seen once.

The sequence derives from a human donor who received a COVID-19 vaccine. The rearrangement links TRBV14 to TRBJ2-5; D remains unclear. Sequenced material: CD4+ T cells from PBMCs cultured with SARS-CoV-2 spike peptides, taken after COVID-19 vaccination. This chain's CDR3 is CASSRFTLANQETQYF. The CDR3 DNA is TGTGCCAGCAGTCGGTTCACCCTGGCCAACCAAGAGACCCAGTACTTC.